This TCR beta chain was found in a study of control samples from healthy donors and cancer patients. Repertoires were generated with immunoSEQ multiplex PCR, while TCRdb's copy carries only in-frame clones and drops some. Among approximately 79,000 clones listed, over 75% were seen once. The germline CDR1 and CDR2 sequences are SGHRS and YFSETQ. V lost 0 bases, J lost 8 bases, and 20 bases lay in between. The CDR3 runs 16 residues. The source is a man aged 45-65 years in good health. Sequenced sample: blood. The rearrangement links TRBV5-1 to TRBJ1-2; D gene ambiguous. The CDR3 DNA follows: TGCGCCAGCAGCTTGGAGGCAGGAAACAATCTATGGGGCTACACCTTC. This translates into CASSLEAGNNLWGYTF.